Below are 25 T cell receptor beta chains sequenced from a single sample in a study of T cells in Graves' hyperthyroidism and ophthalmopathy. TCR beta CDR3 region amplification was performed from RNA transcripts. A first-round RT-PCR of the TCR CDR3 used the HTBI primer set. One entry per CDR3 protein, called by TCRdb with MiXCR from the multiplex PCR reads. The sample comprises over 150,000 distinct CDR3 sequences, around 15% of which are singletons, and 25% to 35% rests with the top ten. Sequencing was performed on blood. Receptors were obtained from a woman in her forties or fifties with Graves' hyperthyroidism.

The chain combines TRBV7-9 with TRBJ1-4; D is undetermined. This CDR3 spans 13 amino acids. Germline-derived CDR1 and CDR2 are SEHNR and FQNEAQ (reference sequence). Trimming removed 7 bases at V and 0 bases at J, with 6 bases between. The CDR3 here is CASTLATNEKLFF. CDR3 DNA sequence: TGTGCCAGCACGCTAGCAACTAATGAAAAACTGTTTTTT.

This clonotype has at least ten counts. The chain has TRBV6-2 or TRBV6-3 and TRBJ2-7; tentative D call: TRBD1 (6 bases). Germline-derived CDR1 and CDR2 are MNHEY and SVGEGT. The CDR3 runs 14 residues. The V gene lost 2 bases and the J gene lost 3 bases, with 11 bases spanning the gap. The CDR3 spells CASSYLGQNYEQYF. CDR3 coding DNA: TGTGCCAGCAGTTACCTCGGACAGAACTACGAGCAGTACTTC.

This clonotype appeared many times. This chain joins TRBV9 and TRBJ2-2; D uncertain. The CDR3 is 15 residues long. Trimming pared 0 bases from V and 5 bases from J, leaving 11 bases between. Germline loops: CDR1 SGDLS, CDR2 YYNGEE. The CDR3 region is CASSVGGFGTGELFF. The CDR3, as DNA: TGTGCCAGCAGCGTAGGAGGTTTTGGGACCGGGGAGCTGTTTTTT.

This clonotype was found many times. This sequence joins TRBV4-2 and TRBJ1-2; D is ambiguous. The germline V and J ends were trimmed by 1 base and 4 bases, with 13 bases remaining between them. This CDR3 contains 15 residues. The V gene's germline CDR1 is LGHNA and CDR2 YNFKEQ. CDR3 sequence: CASSQADEGLYGYTF. CDR3 DNA sequence: TGTGCCAGCAGCCAAGCCGATGAGGGCCTCTATGGCTACACCTTC.

Ten or more counts support this clonotype. This chain links TRBV24-1 with TRBJ2-1, with a possible D match to TRBD1 (6 bases). V lost 3 bases and J lost 4, with 12 bases in between. Per the germline V gene, CDR1 is KGHDR and CDR2 is SFDVKD. The CDR3 has 15 amino acids. CDR3 DNA sequence: TGTGCCACCAGTGATGTCTACCAGGGGTACAATGAGCAGTTCTTC. It encodes CATSDVYQGYNEQFF.

This clonotype was counted many times. The chain links TRBV11-2 to TRBJ2-7; 7 nucleotides match TRBD1. The CDR3 length is 14 residues. The V gene's germline CDR1 is SGHAT and CDR2 FQNNGV. V shed 4 bases, J shed 0 bases, and the junction held 3 bases outside the gene matches. CDR3 loop: CASSSTGVSYEQYF. The DNA for the CDR3 is TGTGCCAGCAGCTCCACAGGGGTCTCCTACGAGCAGTACTTC.

This clonotype has only a few counts. The chain employs TRBV4-1 and TRBJ1-2; TRBD1 is a possible D gene (5 bases). The CDR3 has 14 residues. Trimming pared 0 bases from V and 8 bases from J, leaving 13 bases between. Per the germline V gene, CDR1 is MGHRA and CDR2 is YSYEKL. The CDR3 DNA reads TGCGCCAGCAGCCAAGAGCGAGGGGTTGAGGGCTACACCTTC. Protein sequence: CASSQERGVEGYTF.

Only a few counts were recorded for this clonotype. V gene TRBV7-9 combines with J gene TRBJ2-1; D unclear. CDR3 length: 13 residues. The V and J ends lost 6 bases and 6 bases respectively, with 12 bases between them. Germline V gives CDR1 SEHNR, CDR2 FQNEAQ (reference sequence). The CDR3 sequence: CASSSFRRNEQFF. The DNA for the CDR3 is TGTGCCAGCAGTTCGTTTCGTCGCAATGAGCAGTTCTTC.

The rearrangement uses TRBV14 and TRBJ1-1, with a weak D call TRBD1 (6 bases). Germline-derived CDR1 and CDR2 are SGHDN and FVKESK. V was trimmed by 2 bases and J by 9 bases, leaving 16 bases between them. The CDR3 is 14 residues long. CDR3 in amino acids: CASSQTGCRTKAFF. The CDR3 DNA follows: TGTGCCAGCAGCCAAACAGGGTGCCGGACTAAAGCTTTCTTT.

This clonotype was seen ten or more times. The chain has TRBV7-8 and TRBJ2-3, with TRBD1 matching 7 bases. Losses at the gene ends were 2 bases for V and 7 bases for J; bases not matched to a gene: 6. The CDR3 totals 14 residues. Germline CDR1 reads SGHVS; CDR2 reads FQNEAQ. The CDR3 nucleotides are TGTGCCAGCAGCTTATCCAGGGGGATGAATACGCAGTATTTT. Its protein is CASSLSRGMNTQYF. The full variable domain, with the rest looked up from reference TRBV7-8 and TRBJ2-3, is GAGVSQSPRYKVAKRGQDVALRCDPISGHVSLFWYQQALGQGPEFLTYFQNEAQLDKSGLPSDRFFAERPEGSVSTLKIQRTQQEDSAVYLCASSLSRGMNTQYFGPGTRLTVL.

As regards this clonotype: The germline gene is not matched at one end of the junction; a read error may be the cause. This chain connects TRBV5-1 to TRBJ2-5; TRBD1 matches 7 bases. Germline assignment: CDR1 SGHRS and CDR2 YFSETQ. The length of the CDR3 is 14 residues. This CDR3 is CAGSPGTVKETQYF. The CDR3 nucleotides are TGCGCCGGCAGCCCCGGGACAGTAAAAGAGACCCAGTACTTC.

This clonotype has ten or more counts. The chain links TRBV2 to TRBJ1-2, with 8 bases identical to TRBD1. J gave up 2 bases and V 5 bases, and 4 bases lay outside the gene matches. Germline lookup yields CDR1 SNHLY and CDR2 FYNNEI. The length of the CDR3 is 14 residues. This CDR3 reads CASSSGGDNYGYTF. The CDR3 bases are TGTGCCAGCAGTTCAGGGGGCGACAACTATGGCTACACCTTC.

This clonotype occurred many times. The chain is built from TRBV6-1 and TRBJ1-2, with D possibly matching TRBD1 (5 bases). Germline V gene lookup returns CDR1 MNHNS and CDR2 SASEGT. The CDR3 has 12 amino acids. V was trimmed by 4 bases and J by 5 bases, leaving 8 bases between them. The CDR3 spells CASSVPGYGYTF. DNA of the CDR3: TGTGCCAGCAGTGTCCCAGGGTATGGCTACACCTTC.

This clonotype was counted only a few times. The genes are TRBV25-1 and TRBJ2-5; D unresolved. CDR1 is MGHDK and CDR2 is SYGVNS in the germline V gene. Trimming shortened V by 8 bases and J by 3 bases, and 13 bases separated the two germline ends. This CDR3 comprises 13 residues. The CDR3 is CASGPMLEETQYF. The CDR3 DNA reads as TGTGCCAGCGGGCCCATGCTAGAAGAGACCCAGTACTTC. Supplemented by reference TRBV25-1 and TRBJ2-5, the full variable domain reads EADIYQTPRYLVIGTGKKITLECSQTMGHDKMYWYQQDPGMELHLIHYSYGVNSTEKGDLSSESTVSRIRTEHFPLTLESARPSHTSQYLCASGPMLEETQYFGPGTRLLVL.

Worth noting for this clonotype: At one end the junction does not follow the germline gene, possibly because of a read error. V usage is TRBV10-1 and J usage is TRBJ1-5; D is ambiguous. CDR1 and CDR2 (germline): WNHNN, SYGVQD (reference sequence). This CDR3 region has 14 residues. The DNA for the CDR3 is TGTGCCAGCAGTTACTCGGCGGGAGCTCAGCCCCAGCATTTT. Protein: CASSYSAGAQPQHF.

This clonotype was picked up a small number of times. The chain couples TRBV4-3 to TRBJ2-5; 9 bases fit TRBD2. V shed 0 bases, J shed 5 bases, and the junction held 4 bases outside the gene matches. Germline loops: CDR1 LGHNA, CDR2 YSLEER. The CDR3 is made up of 15 amino acids. The CDR3 sequence: CASSQDRAGGETQYF. The CDR3, as DNA: TGCGCCAGCAGCCAAGATCGGGCGGGGGGGGAGACCCAGTACTTC.

Ten or more counts support this clonotype. This rearrangement joins TRBV6-1 to TRBJ2-5; 8 nucleotides line up with TRBD1. The CDR3 sequence is 15 residues long. The trim removed 6 bases at V and 2 bases at J, leaving 8 bases unmatched. The germline gives CDR1 MNHNS, CDR2 SASEGT. CDR3 sequence reads: CASRGPGQAQETQYF. The CDR3 DNA sequence: TGTGCCAGCAGGGGACCGGGACAGGCTCAAGAGACCCAGTACTTC.

This clonotype was observed a handful of times. The V and J genes are TRBV25-1 and TRBJ2-5, with D perhaps TRBD2 (6 bases). Per germline, CDR1 MGHDK and CDR2 SYGVNS. V was trimmed by 3 bases and J by 5 bases, leaving 16 bases between them. The CDR3 runs 15 residues. CDR3 DNA: TGTGCCAGCAGTGAGGGGGTAGCGGAGGGGGAGACCCAGTACTTC. Protein product: CASSEGVAEGETQYF.

This clonotype has a count of ten or more. V and J are TRBV5-1 and TRBJ1-1; 9 nucleotides agree with TRBD1. J lost 3 bases, V lost 4 bases, and 13 bases had no gene match. This CDR3 is 17 amino acids long. Germline V gene data show CDR1 as SGHRS and CDR2 as YFSETQ. The CDR3 spells CASSPARFRDRDTEAFF. CDR3 coding DNA: TGCGCCAGCAGCCCTGCCAGATTCCGGGACAGGGACACTGAAGCTTTCTTT.

This clonotype came up many times. The rearrangement joins TRBV6-1 to TRBJ1-2; D perhaps matches TRBD1 (6 bases). The CDR3 sequence is 13 residues long. Germline loops: CDR1 MNHNS, CDR2 SASEGT. Trimming shortened V by 5 bases and J by 6 bases, and 13 bases separated the two germline ends. Here the CDR3 DNA reads TGTGCCAGCAGTTGGTTGGGGACACATGGCTACACCTTC. Its protein product is CASSWLGTHGYTF.

In this sample, this clonotype turned up many times. The V call is TRBV11-2, the J call TRBJ2-1; possibly TRBD1 for D (5 bases). Trimming left V 3 bases short and J 0 bases short, with 12 bases between. Germline assignment: CDR1 SGHAT and CDR2 FQNNGV. This CDR3 region has 16 residues. The CDR3 sequence: CASSLDILPSYNEQFF. CDR3 nucleotides: TGTGCCAGCAGCTTGGACATACTTCCCTCCTACAATGAGCAGTTCTTC.

The table lists this clonotype with a count of one. The chain is built from TRBV28 and TRBJ1-2; possibly TRBD1 for D (6 bases). Trimming took 6 bases from V and 8 from J, leaving 16 bases between them. Looked up from germline, CDR1 is MDHEN and CDR2 is SYDVKM. The CDR3 extends over 13 amino acids. The CDR3 coding sequence is TGTGCCAGCAGCCCCGGGACACGGCAGGGCTACACCTTC. Protein sequence: CASSPGTRQGYTF.

This clonotype was seen only a few times. V usage is TRBV4-1 and J usage is TRBJ2-7; possibly TRBD1 for D (5 bases). The V and J ends lost 0 bases and 3 bases respectively, with 12 bases between them. Germline CDR1 is MGHRA and CDR2 is YSYEKL. This CDR3 is built from 15 residues. CDR3 nucleotides: TGCGCCAGCAGCCAAGACTTGACAGAGATCTACGAGCAGTACTTC. Its protein is CASSQDLTEIYEQYF.

This clonotype has ten or more counts. The chain carries TRBV5-1 and TRBJ2-7; D gene uncertain. Germline lookup yields CDR1 SGHRS and CDR2 YFSETQ. The CDR3 has 14 residues. The ends were cut back, 0 bases at V and 0 bases at J, with 7 bases in the middle. CDR3 in amino acids: CASSLASSSYEQYF. The CDR3 DNA is TGCGCCAGCAGCTTGGCCTCAAGCTCCTACGAGCAGTACTTC.

The V and J genes are TRBV7-9 and TRBJ2-7; maybe TRBD1 (5 bases). CDR1 is SEHNR and CDR2 is FQNEAQ in the germline V gene (reference sequence). The germline V and J ends were trimmed by 9 bases and 1 base, with 19 bases remaining between them. This CDR3 comprises 15 residues. The CDR3 DNA sequence: TGTGCCAGTGAATCAGGTACTACAGGTTCCTACGAGCAGTACTTC. This translates into CASESGTTGSYEQYF.